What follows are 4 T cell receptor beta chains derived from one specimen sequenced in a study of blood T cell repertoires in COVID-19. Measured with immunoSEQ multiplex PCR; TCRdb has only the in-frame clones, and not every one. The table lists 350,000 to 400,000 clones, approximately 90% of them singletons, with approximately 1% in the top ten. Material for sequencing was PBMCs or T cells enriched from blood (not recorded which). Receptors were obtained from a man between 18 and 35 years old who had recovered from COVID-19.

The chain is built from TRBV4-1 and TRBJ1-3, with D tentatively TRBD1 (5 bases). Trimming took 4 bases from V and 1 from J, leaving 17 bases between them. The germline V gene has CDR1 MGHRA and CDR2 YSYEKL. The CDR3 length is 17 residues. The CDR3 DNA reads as TGCGCCAGCAGCCGTCTCCAGGGTATTAGATCTGGAAACACCATATATTTT. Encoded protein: CASSRLQGIRSGNTIYF.

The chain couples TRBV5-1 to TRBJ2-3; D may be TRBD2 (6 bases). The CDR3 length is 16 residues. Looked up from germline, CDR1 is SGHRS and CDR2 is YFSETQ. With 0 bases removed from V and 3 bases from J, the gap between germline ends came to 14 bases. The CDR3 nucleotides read TGCGCCAGCAGCTTGGCCGGGGGAGCGGAAACAGATACGCAGTATTTT. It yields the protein CASSLAGGAETDTQYF. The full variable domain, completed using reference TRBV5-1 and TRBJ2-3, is KAGVTQTPRYLIKTRGQQVTLSCSPISGHRSVSWYQQTPGQGLQFLFEYFSETQRNKGNFPGRFSGRQFSNSRSEMNVSTLELGDSALYLCASSLAGGAETDTQYFGPGTRLTVL.

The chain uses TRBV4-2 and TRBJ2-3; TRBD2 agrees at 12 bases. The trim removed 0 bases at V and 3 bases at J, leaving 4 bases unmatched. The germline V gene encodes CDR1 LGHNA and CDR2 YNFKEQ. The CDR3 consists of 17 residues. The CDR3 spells CASSQDASGRETDTQYF. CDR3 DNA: TGTGCCAGCAGCCAAGATGCTAGCGGGAGGGAGACAGATACGCAGTATTTT.

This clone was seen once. The CDR3 DNA reads TGTGCCAGCAGCCTTGGACAGAGCAATCAGCCCCAGCATTTT. Residues: CASSLGQSNQPQHF. The rearrangement joins TRBV3-1 (or the pseudogene TRBV3-2) to TRBJ1-5; perhaps TRBD1 as D (6 bases). V was trimmed by 4 bases and J by 1 base, leaving 8 bases between them. This CDR3 is built from 14 residues. CDR1 LGHDT and CDR2 YNNKEL come from the germline V gene (reference sequence).